This T cell receptor (beta chain) is from a study of shared clonotypes between healthy human individuals. Turning to the study itself: With ages of 18 to 49, the donors were a couple of women and a few men.

Findings and limits, study-wide: Depth of sequencing was expected to influence donor clonotype sharing.

As concerns this clone: Its target is not known.

The CDR3 spans 15 residues. Germline CDR1 and CDR2: SGHRS and YFSETQ. Trimming took 0 bases from V and 0 from J, leaving 7 bases between them. Assay used: immunoSEQ multiplex PCR; TCRdb lists only in-frame clones, some missing. Counted here are fewer than 500,000 clones, about three quarters occurring once; the ten biggest clones make up approximately 12%. The sequence was collected from a woman in her thirties or forties in good health. Some clones in this sample may be carry-over from other donors' samples. The rearrangement joins TRBV5-1 to TRBJ2-4, with D hard to call. Sequences were obtained from PBMCs. CDR3 loop: CASSLEPLAKNIQYF. CDR3 sequence (DNA): TGCGCCAGCAGCTTGGAACCACTAGCCAAAAACATTCAGTACTTC.